This TCR beta chain was sequenced in a study of T cells after yellow fever vaccination. TCRdb reanalysed the 5' RACE reads using MiXCR and keeps one entry per CDR3 protein. This table has 500,000 to 650,000 distinct CDR3 sequences, roughly 12% appearing once. V lost 3 bases and J 5 bases, leaving 13 bases between the germline ends. Germline V gives CDR1 SQVTM, CDR2 ANQGSEA. This CDR3 comprises 13 residues. This clonotype turned up a few times. Here the sequenced sample was PBMCs, taken on the day of the yellow fever booster vaccination. The V and J genes are TRBV29-1 and TRBJ2-5; the D is unclear. This TCR was recovered from a man in his thirties or forties who received the YFV17D yellow fever vaccine. CDR3 DNA: TGCAGCGTTGAGAAGCGTCGGAAGGAGACCCAGTACTTC. Amino acids: CSVEKRRKETQYF.